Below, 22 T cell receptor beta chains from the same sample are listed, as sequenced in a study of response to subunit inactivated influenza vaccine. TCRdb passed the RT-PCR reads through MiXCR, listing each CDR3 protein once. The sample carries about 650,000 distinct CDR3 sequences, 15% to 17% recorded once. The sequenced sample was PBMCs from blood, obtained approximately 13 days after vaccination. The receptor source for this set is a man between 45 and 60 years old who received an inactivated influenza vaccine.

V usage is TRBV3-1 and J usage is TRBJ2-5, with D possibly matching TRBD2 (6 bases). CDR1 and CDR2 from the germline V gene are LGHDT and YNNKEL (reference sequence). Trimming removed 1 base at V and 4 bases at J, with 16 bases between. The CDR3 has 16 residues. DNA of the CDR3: TGTGCCAGCAGCCAAGTGAGGAGGGTTCTCCCAGAGACCCAGTACTTC. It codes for CASSQVRRVLPETQYF.

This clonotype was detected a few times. In DNA, the CDR3 is TGTGCCAGCCGAACGGGACTAGCGGTCTCCTACGAGCAGTACTTC. Protein: CASRTGLAVSYEQYF. The gene calls are TRBV6-2 or TRBV6-3 and TRBJ2-7, with 11 bases fitting TRBD2. Losses at the gene ends were 8 bases for V and 0 bases for J; bases not matched to a gene: 6. This CDR3 has 15 amino acids. Germline CDR1 and CDR2: MNHEY and SVGEGT.

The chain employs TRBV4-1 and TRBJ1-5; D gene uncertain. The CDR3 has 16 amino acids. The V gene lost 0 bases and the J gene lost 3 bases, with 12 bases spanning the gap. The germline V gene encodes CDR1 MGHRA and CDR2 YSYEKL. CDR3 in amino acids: CASSQDVGANNQPQHF. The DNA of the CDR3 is TGCGCCAGCAGCCAAGACGTGGGAGCGAACAATCAGCCCCAGCATTTT.

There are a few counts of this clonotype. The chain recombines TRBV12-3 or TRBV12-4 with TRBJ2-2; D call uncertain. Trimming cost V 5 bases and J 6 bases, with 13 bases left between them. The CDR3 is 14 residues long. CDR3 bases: TGTGCCAGCAGTGCCAAGATGGGCCCCGGGGAGCTGTTTTTT. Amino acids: CASSAKMGPGELFF.

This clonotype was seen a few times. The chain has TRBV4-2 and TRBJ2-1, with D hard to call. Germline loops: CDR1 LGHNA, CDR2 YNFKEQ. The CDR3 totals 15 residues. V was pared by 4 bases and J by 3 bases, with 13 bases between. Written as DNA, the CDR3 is TGTGCCAGCAGCCCCGTAAACGGTCTCTACAATGAGCAGTTCTTC. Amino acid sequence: CASSPVNGLYNEQFF.

The CDR3 region has the DNA TGTGCCAGCAGCGCCGGGACAGGGCTGTACGAGCAGTACTTC. Amino acid sequence: CASSAGTGLYEQYF. The V and J genes are TRBV9 and TRBJ2-7; 9 bases fit TRBD1. The CDR3 runs to 14 residues. Per germline, CDR1 SGDLS and CDR2 YYNGEE. Trimming cost V 3 bases and J 4 bases; bases outside gene matches: 5.

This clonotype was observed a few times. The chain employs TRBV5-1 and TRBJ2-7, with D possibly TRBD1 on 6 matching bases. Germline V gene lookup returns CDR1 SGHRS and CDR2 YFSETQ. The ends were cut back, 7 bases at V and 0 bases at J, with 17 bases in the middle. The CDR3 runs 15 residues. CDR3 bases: TGCGCCAGCGGGCCCGGACAGCCTCCCTCCTACGAGCAGTACTTC. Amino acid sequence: CASGPGQPPSYEQYF.

This CDR3 is CASSPLDKPDGNIQYF. CDR3 sequence (DNA): TGTGCCAGCTCACCCTTGGACAAGCCTGATGGGAACATTCAGTACTTC. This sequence joins TRBV18 and TRBJ2-4; tentatively, D is TRBD1 (5 bases). Germline CDR1 is KGHSH and CDR2 is LQKENI. Trimming removed 3 bases at V and 7 bases at J, with 19 bases between. This CDR3 has 16 residues. The complete variable domain, with remaining parts taken from reference TRBV18 and TRBJ2-4, reads NAGVMQNPRHLVRRRGQEARLRCSPMKGHSHVYWYRQLPEEGLKFMVYLQKENIIDESGMPKERFSAEFPKEGPSILRIQQVVRGDSAAYFCASSPLDKPDGNIQYFGAGTRLSVL.

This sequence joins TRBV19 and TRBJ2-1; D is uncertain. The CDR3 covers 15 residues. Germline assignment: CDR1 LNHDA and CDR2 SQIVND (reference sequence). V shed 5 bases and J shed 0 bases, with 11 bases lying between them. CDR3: CASSHAESSYNEQFF. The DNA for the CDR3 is TGTGCCAGTAGTCACGCGGAAAGCTCCTACAATGAGCAGTTCTTC.

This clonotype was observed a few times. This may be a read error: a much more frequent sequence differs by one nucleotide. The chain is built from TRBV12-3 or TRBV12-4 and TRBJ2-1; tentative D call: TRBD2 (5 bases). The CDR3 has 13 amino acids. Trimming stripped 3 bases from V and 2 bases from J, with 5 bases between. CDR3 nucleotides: TGTGCCAGCAGTTTCGGGGCCTACAATGAGCAGTTCTTC. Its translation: CASSFGAYNEQFF.

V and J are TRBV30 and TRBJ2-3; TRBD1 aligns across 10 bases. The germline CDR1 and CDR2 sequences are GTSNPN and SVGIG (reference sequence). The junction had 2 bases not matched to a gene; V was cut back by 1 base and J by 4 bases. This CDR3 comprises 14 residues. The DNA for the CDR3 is TGTGCCTGGAGTGCCGGGACAGGGGCAGATACGCAGTATTTT. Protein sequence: CAWSAGTGADTQYF.

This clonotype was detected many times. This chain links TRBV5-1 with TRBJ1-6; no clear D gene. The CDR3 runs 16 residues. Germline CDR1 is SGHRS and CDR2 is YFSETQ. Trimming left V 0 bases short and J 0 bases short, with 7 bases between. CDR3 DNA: TGCGCCAGCAGCTTGGCACAGAGCTCCTATAATTCACCCCTCCACTTT. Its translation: CASSLAQSSYNSPLHF.

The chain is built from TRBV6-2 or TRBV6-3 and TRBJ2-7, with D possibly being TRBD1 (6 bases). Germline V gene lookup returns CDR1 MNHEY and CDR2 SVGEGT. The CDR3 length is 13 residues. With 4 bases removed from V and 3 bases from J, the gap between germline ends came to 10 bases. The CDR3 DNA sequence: TGTGCCAGCAGTTTGAGGGACATCTACGAGCAGTACTTC. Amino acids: CASSLRDIYEQYF.

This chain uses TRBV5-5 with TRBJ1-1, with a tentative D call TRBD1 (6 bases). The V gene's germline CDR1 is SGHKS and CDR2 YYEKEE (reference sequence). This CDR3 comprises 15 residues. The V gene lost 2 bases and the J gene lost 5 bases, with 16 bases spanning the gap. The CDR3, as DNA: TGTGCCAGCAGCTTTTCGGGAGGGGGAGGGACTGAAGCTTTCTTT. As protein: CASSFSGGGGTEAFF.

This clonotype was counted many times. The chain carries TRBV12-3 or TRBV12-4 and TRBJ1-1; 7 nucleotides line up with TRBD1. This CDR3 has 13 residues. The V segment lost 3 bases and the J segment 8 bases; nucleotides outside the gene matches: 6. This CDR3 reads CASSLGGGGEAFF. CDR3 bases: TGTGCCAGCAGTTTGGGGGGAGGGGGCGAAGCTTTCTTT.

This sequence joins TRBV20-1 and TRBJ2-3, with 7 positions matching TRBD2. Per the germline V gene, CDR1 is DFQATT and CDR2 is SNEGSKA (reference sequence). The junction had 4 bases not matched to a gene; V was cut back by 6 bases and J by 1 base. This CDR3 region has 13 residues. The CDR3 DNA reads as TGCAGTGCCACGAGCGGGGGCACAGATACGCAGTATTTT. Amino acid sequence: CSATSGGTDTQYF.

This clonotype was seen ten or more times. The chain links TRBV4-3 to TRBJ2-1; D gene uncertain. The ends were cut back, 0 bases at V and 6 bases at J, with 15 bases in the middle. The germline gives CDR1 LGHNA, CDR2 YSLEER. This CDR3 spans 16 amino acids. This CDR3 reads CASSQDRTGQFNEQFF. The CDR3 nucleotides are TGCGCCAGCAGCCAAGATCGGACCGGGCAATTCAATGAGCAGTTCTTC.

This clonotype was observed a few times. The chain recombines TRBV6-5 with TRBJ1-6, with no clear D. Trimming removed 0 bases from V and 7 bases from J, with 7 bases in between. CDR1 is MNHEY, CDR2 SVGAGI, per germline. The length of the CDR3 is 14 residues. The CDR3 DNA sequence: TGTGCCAGCAGTTACTCAGGCAAGAATTCACCCCTCCACTTT. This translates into CASSYSGKNSPLHF.

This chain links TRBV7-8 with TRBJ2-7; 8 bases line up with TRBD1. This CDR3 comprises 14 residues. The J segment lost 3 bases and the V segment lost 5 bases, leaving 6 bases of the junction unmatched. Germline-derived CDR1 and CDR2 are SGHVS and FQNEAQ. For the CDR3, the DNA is TGTGCCAGCAGCGCCGGACAGGGACGCTACGAGCAGTACTTC. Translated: CASSAGQGRYEQYF.

DNA for the CDR3: TGTGCCAGCAGCGGTCGGGACGGCCTCTACGAGCAGTACTTC. Its translation: CASSGRDGLYEQYF. V and J are TRBV7-9 and TRBJ2-7, with D possibly called TRBD1 or TRBD2 (5 bases each). V was cut by 5 bases and J by 3 bases, with 14 bases left in between. Germline V CDR1 and CDR2: SEHNR, FQNEAQ (reference sequence). CDR3 length: 14 residues. Full variable domain (rest looked up from reference TRBV7-9 and TRBJ2-7): DTGVSQNPRHKITKRGQNVTFRCDPISEHNRLYWYRQTLGQGPEFLTYFQNEAQLEKSRLLSDRFSAERPKGSFSTLEIQRTEQGDSAMYLCASSGRDGLYEQYFGPGTRLTVT.

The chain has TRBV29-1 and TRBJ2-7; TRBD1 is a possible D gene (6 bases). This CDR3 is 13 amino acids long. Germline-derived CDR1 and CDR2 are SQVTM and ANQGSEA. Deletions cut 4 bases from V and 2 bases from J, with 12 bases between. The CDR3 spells CSVVRTATYEQYF. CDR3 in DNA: TGCAGCGTTGTCCGGACAGCGACCTACGAGCAGTACTTC.

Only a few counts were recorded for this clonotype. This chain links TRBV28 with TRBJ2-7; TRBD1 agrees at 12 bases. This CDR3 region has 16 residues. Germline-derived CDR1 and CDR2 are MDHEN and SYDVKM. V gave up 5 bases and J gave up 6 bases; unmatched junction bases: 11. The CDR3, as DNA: TGTGCCAGCAGTCAATTTAGAATGGGACAGGGGGCCGAGCAGTACTTC. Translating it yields CASSQFRMGQGAEQYF.